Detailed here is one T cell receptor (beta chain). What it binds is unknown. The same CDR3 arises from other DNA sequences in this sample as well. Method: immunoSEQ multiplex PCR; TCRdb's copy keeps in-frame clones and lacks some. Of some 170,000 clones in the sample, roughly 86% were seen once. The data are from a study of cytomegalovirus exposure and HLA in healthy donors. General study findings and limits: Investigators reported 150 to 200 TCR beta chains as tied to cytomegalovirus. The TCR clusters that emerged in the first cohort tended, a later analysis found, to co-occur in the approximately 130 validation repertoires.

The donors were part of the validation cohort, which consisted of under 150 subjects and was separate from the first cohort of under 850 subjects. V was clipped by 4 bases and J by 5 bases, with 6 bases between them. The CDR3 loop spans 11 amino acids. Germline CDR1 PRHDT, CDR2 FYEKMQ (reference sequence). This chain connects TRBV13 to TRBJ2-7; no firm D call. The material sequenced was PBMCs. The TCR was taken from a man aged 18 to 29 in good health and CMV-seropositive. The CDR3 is CASSSQDEQYF. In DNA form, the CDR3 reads TGTGCCAGCAGCTCACAAGACGAGCAGTACTTC.